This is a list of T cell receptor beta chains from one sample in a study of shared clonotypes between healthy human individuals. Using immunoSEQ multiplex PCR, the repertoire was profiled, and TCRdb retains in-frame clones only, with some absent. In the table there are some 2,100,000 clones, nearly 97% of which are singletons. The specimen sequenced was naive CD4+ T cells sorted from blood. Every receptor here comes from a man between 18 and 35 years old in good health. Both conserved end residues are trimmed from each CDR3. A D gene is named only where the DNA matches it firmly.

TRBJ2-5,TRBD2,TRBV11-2,ASSLGLAGVLGETQY
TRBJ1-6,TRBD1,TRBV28,ASSLPGDSLFNSLH
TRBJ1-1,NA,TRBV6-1,ASSEPGRQNTEAF
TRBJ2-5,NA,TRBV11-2,ASSLDPGETQY
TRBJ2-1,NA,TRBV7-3,ASSLDGGLNNEQF
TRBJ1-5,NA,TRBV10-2,ASSAAGTHNQPQH
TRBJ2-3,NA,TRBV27,ASSPGGAGAYTQY
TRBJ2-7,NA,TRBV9,ASSPPGVYEQY
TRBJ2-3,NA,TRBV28,ASSLGATDTQY
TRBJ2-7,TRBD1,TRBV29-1,SAGQGSYEQY
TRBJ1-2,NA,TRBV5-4,ASSLRTSYGYT
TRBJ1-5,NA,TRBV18,ASSPGSGQPQH
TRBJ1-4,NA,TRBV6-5,ASSPRGSLSEKLF
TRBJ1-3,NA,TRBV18,ASSPLGEGGSGNTIY
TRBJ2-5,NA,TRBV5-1,ASSLDRVGETQY
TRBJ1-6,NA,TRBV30,ASSAAVQSPLH
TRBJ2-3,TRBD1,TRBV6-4,ASSVDRGRTDTQY
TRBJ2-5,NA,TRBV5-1,ASTSGGAGETQY
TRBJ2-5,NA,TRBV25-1,ASSGSQGSIETQY
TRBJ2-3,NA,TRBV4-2,ASSQYTDTQY
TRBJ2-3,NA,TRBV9,ASSPKRGTDTQY
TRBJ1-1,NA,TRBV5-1,ASSFQARRIGGTEAF
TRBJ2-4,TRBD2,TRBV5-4,ASSMGGRDKNIQY
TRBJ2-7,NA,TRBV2,ASSEYQVRYEQY
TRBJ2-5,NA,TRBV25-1,ASSEMGGAPMQETQY
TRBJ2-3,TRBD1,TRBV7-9,ASSGRRQGENTQY
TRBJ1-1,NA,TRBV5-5,ASSSSVETEAF
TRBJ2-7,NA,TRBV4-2,ASSQDHGYEQY
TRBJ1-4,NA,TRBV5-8,ASSLGGSTNEKLF
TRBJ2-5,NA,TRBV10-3,AISETPAVETQY
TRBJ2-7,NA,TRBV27,ASSRRHGGPWEQY
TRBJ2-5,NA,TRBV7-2,ASSFWAQETQY
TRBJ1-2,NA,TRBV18,ASSPGLGQGYT
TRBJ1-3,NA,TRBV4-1,ASSQVAGRSGNTIY
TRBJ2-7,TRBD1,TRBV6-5,ASSYSGQGSSYEQY
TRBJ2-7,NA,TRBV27,ASSLSFGLEQY
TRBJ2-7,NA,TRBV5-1,ASSLAGSSYEQY
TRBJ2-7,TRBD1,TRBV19,ASSGQGLSYEQY
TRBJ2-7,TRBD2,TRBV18,ASSIPGTSGTYEQY
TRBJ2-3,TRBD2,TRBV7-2,ASSLFLAGGKDTQY
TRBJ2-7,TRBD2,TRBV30,AWRRTSGSDMY
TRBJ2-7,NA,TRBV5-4,ASSLDGRGKRGYEQY
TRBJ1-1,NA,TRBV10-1,ASSESRQGNTEAF
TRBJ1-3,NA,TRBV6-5,ASSYMRPNSGNTIY
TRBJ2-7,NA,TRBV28,ASTRKPGPIYEQY
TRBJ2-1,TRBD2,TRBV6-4,ASSDLAGGGNEQF
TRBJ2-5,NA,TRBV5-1,ASSLGGPRQETQY
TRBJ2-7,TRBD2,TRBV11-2,ASSPMGLAGHLSYEQY
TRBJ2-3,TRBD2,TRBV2,ASSESGRASTDTQY
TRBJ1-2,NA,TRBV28,ASSLSLPDSYGYT
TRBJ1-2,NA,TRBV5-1,ASSPYGTHGNYGYT
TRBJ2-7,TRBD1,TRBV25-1,ASSELGTGAFDEQY
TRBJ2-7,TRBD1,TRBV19,ASSTSGTGYEQY
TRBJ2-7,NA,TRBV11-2,ASSLDFLSYEQY